These T cell receptor beta chains were read from a single sample in a study of blood T cell repertoires in COVID-19. Data came from immunoSEQ multiplex PCR; TCRdb stores just in-frame clones and leaves some out. The repertoire consists of around 140,000 clones, with roughly 80% occurring once and the leading ten covering approximately 3.4%. Source material: peripheral blood. The receptors originated from a man between 65 and 85 years old who had recovered from COVID-19. The CDR3 runs from the conserved cysteine through the conserved F or W. D genes are given only for firm matches. Clone size, where shown, is once, few, many, or a class for clones that have expanded.

J	V	size	D	CDR3	DNA
TRBJ1-6	TRBV7-9	few	NA	CASSLALDRNSPLHF	TGTGCCAGCAGCTTAGCGCTGGACAGAAATTCACCCCTCCACTTT
TRBJ2-1	TRBV5-8	NA	NA	CASSFTGNVRNEQFF	TGTGCCAGCAGCTTTACGGGAAATGTGAGGAATGAGCAGTTCTTC
TRBJ2-7	TRBV18	NA	TRBD2	CASSPPGGSYEQYF	TGTGCCAGCTCACCACCGGGCGGGAGTTACGAGCAGTACTTC
TRBJ1-1	TRBV29-1	NA	NA	CSVGRVNEAFF	TGCAGCGTTGGCAGGGTCAATGAAGCTTTCTTT
TRBJ2-1	TRBV29-1	NA	TRBD1	CSVAKGTGGNEQFF	TGCAGCGTTGCGAAAGGGACAGGGGGCAATGAGCAGTTCTTC
TRBJ1-3	TRBV2	few	TRBD1	CASRPGQRGNTIYF	TGTGCCAGCAGACCGGGACAGCGAGGAAACACCATATATTTT
TRBJ2-1	TRBV14	NA	NA	CASSQQGLAPYNEQFF	TGTGCCAGCAGCCAACAAGGTCTAGCGCCTTACAATGAGCAGTTCTTC
TRBJ2-1	TRBV7-2	NA	TRBD1	CASSLVPFGTDFYNEQFF	TGTGCCAGCAGCTTAGTTCCCTTTGGGACAGATTTCTACAATGAGCAGTTCTTC
TRBJ2-3	TRBV25-1	NA	TRBD1	CAAQGARITDTQYF	TGTGCCGCACAGGGGGCGAGAATCACAGATACGCAGTATTTT
TRBJ2-7	TRBV6-2/TRBV6-3	NA	TRBD1	CASSRTGGIYEQYF	TGTGCCAGCAGTAGGACAGGGGGGATCTACGAGCAGTACTTC
TRBJ2-7	TRBV27	NA	TRBD2	CASRRVGGPSSYEQYF	TGTGCCAGCAGAAGGGTGGGAGGGCCTAGCTCCTACGAGCAGTACTTC
TRBJ2-7	TRBV27	NA	TRBD2	CASSFAGGSGEQYF	TGTGCCAGCAGTTTTGCGGGAGGGTCTGGCGAGCAGTACTTC
TRBJ2-1	TRBV5-1	NA	TRBD2	CASSLAGGPGNEQFF	TGCGCCAGCAGCTTAGCGGGAGGCCCGGGTAATGAGCAGTTCTTC
TRBJ2-3	TRBV27	NA	TRBD2	CASSYASGIADTQYF	TGTGCCAGCAGTTATGCTAGCGGGATCGCGGATACGCAGTATTTT
TRBJ2-1	TRBV29-1	NA	TRBD2	CSVERSGTSGSYNEQFF	TGCAGCGTTGAAAGATCCGGGACTAGTGGTTCCTACAATGAGCAGTTCTTC
TRBJ2-4	TRBV16	NA	NA	CASSRVRDIQYF	TGTGCCAGCAGTCGCGTCCGGGACATTCAGTACTTC
TRBJ2-7	TRBV6-2/TRBV6-3	NA	TRBD2	CASSPGLAGWRYEQYF	TGTGCCAGCAGTCCGGGACTAGCGGGATGGAGGTACGAGCAGTACTTC
TRBJ2-2	TRBV5-8	few	NA	CASSSRGGNTGELFF	TGTGCCAGCAGTTCGAGGGGGGGAAACACCGGGGAGCTGTTTTTT
TRBJ2-1	TRBV5-1	NA	TRBD1	CASSSTGVNEQFF	TGCGCCAGCAGCTCAACAGGGGTTAATGAGCAGTTCTTC
TRBJ1-2	TRBV6-1	NA	TRBD1	CASSDVDRGYYGYTF	TGTGCCAGCAGTGACGTCGACAGGGGATACTATGGCTACACCTTC
TRBJ2-5	TRBV6-5	NA	TRBD2	CASSPGGRGETQYF	TGTGCCAGCAGTCCGGGAGGACGAGGGGAGACCCAGTACTTC
TRBJ2-2	TRBV5-4	NA	NA	CASSSRRGDTGELFF	TGTGCCAGCAGCTCCCGAAGGGGCGACACCGGGGAGCTGTTTTTT
TRBJ2-5	TRBV2	NA	NA	CASRGTSGETQYF	TGTGCCAGCAGGGGCACATCGGGGGAGACCCAGTACTTC
TRBJ1-6	TRBV29-1	NA	TRBD1	CSVEEGTGASESPLHF	TGCAGCGTTGAAGAGGGGACAGGCGCTAGTGAATCCCCCCTCCACTTT
TRBJ2-7	TRBV6-5	NA	NA	CASSYTGNYEQYF	TGTGCCAGCAGTTACACAGGAAACTACGAGCAGTACTTC
TRBJ2-7	TRBV11-2	NA	NA	CASSFGGVGYEQYF	TGTGCCAGCAGCTTCGGAGGGGTGGGCTACGAGCAGTACTTC
TRBJ2-7	TRBV2	NA	NA	CASSREAGTSSYEQYF	TGTGCCAGCAGTCGTGAGGCGGGCACCTCTTCCTACGAGCAGTACTTC
TRBJ1-5	TRBV2	NA	NA	CASSLGLPNQPQHF	TGTGCCAGCAGCCTGGGACTGCCAAATCAGCCCCAGCATTTT
TRBJ2-5	TRBV10-1	NA	NA	CASSDGALQETQYF	TGCGCCAGCAGTGACGGAGCCCTCCAAGAGACCCAGTACTTC
TRBJ2-7	TRBV11-2	NA	TRBD2	CASSLPTSGSYEQYF	TGTGCCAGCAGCTTACCGACTAGCGGGAGCTACGAGCAGTACTTC
TRBJ1-5	TRBV10-1	NA	TRBD1	CASSERRLLDRGRNQPQHF	TGCGCCAGCAGTGAGAGGAGGCTACTGGACAGGGGGAGAAATCAGCCCCAGCATTTT
TRBJ2-2	TRBV11-2	NA	NA	CASTWTENTGELFF	TGTGCCAGCACCTGGACAGAGAACACCGGGGAGCTGTTTTTT
TRBJ2-3	TRBV9	NA	TRBD2	CASEPGTSWTDTQYF	TGTGCCAGCGAGCCTGGGACTAGCTGGACAGATACGCAGTATTTT
TRBJ1-1	TRBV2	NA	NA	CASRQYMNTEAFF	TGTGCCAGCAGACAGTACATGAACACTGAAGCTTTCTTT
TRBJ2-5	TRBV5-1	NA	TRBD2	CASSLELAGIETQYF	TGCGCCAGCAGCTTGGAGCTAGCGGGAATCGAGACCCAGTACTTC
TRBJ2-5	TRBV30	NA	NA	CAWRGEPGGQETQYF	TGTGCCTGGAGAGGGGAGCCCGGAGGGCAAGAGACCCAGTACTTC
TRBJ2-7	TRBV6-6	NA	NA	CASSGVYYEQYF	TGTGCCAGCAGCGGGGTTTATTACGAGCAGTACTTC
TRBJ2-3	TRBV5-1	NA	TRBD1	CASSHRTGPGDTQYF	TGCGCCAGCAGCCACCGGACAGGTCCGGGAGATACGCAGTATTTT
TRBJ2-1	TRBV5-1	once	NA	CASSLFDYRAEQFF	TGCGCCAGCAGCTTGTTTGACTACAGGGCTGAGCAGTTCTTC
TRBJ2-5	TRBV18	NA	TRBD1	CASSQRQGMETQYF	TGTGCCAGCTCACAAAGACAGGGGATGGAGACCCAGTACTTC
TRBJ2-7	TRBV5-6	NA	NA	CASSLGQKYEQYF	TGTGCCAGCAGCTTGGGACAGAAATACGAGCAGTACTTC
TRBJ1-2	TRBV19	NA	TRBD1	CASRDSGYGYTF	TGTGCCAGCCGGGACAGCGGGTATGGCTACACCTTC
TRBJ2-7	TRBV19	NA	NA	CASSPRTVYEQYF	TGTGCCAGTAGTCCCCGGACAGTTTACGAGCAGTACTTC
TRBJ2-7	TRBV5-6	NA	NA	CASSSRQYCEQYF	TGTGCCAGCAGCTCCCGACAGTACTGCGAGCAGTACTTC
TRBJ2-5	TRBV4-1	NA	NA	CASSQGWDNQETQYF	TGCGCCAGCAGCCAAGGGTGGGACAATCAAGAGACCCAGTACTTC
TRBJ2-1	TRBV10-3	NA	TRBD2	CAISDPLGLAGYNEQFF	TGTGCCATCAGTGACCCCCTGGGGCTAGCGGGGTACAATGAGCAGTTCTTC
TRBJ2-7	TRBV18	NA	TRBD2	CASSASGVAYEQYF	TGTGCCAGCTCAGCTAGCGGGGTAGCCTACGAGCAGTACTTC
TRBJ2-1	TRBV11-3	few	TRBD2	CASSSGTSAYNEQFF	TGTGCCAGCAGCTCCGGGACTAGCGCCTACAATGAGCAGTTCTTC
TRBJ1-5	TRBV25-1	NA	NA	CASSGGQFQPQHF	TGTGCCAGCAGTGGTGGACAGTTTCAGCCCCAGCATTTT
TRBJ1-3	TRBV19	NA	NA	CASSGLGTLTISGNTIYF	TGTGCCAGTAGCGGACTCGGGACACTTACTATCTCTGGAAACACCATATATTTT
TRBJ2-1	TRBV6-1	NA	TRBD2	CASRNAGENEQFF	TGTGCCAGCAGAAACGCGGGGGAGAATGAGCAGTTCTTC
TRBJ2-7	TRBV5-4	NA	NA	CASSLGRTSYEQYF	TGTGCCAGCAGCTTGGGACGGACTTCCTACGAGCAGTACTTC
TRBJ2-3	TRBV7-9	NA	NA	CASSASGPYSDTQYF	TGTGCCAGCAGCGCGAGCGGCCCCTACTCGGATACGCAGTATTTT
TRBJ2-3	TRBV5-6	NA	NA	CASRYLAASTDTQYF	TGTGCCAGCAGGTATCTAGCAGCCAGCACAGATACGCAGTATTTT
TRBJ2-4	TRBV9	NA	NA	CASSPQGGVKNIQYF	TGTGCCAGCAGCCCCCAGGGCGGGGTCAAAAACATTCAGTACTTC